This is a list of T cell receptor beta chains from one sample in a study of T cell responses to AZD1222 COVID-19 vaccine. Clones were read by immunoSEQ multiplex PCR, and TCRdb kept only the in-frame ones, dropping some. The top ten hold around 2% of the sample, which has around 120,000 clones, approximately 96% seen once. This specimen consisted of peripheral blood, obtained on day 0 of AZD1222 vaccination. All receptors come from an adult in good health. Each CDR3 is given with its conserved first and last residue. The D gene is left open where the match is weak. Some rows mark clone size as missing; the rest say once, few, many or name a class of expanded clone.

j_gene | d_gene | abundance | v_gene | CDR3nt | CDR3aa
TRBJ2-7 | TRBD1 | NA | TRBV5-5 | TGTGCCAGCAGCCCGACAGGGATAAAGCACGAGCAGTACTTC | CASSPTGIKHEQYF
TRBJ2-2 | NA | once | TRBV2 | TGTGCCAGCAGTGAAGTGGGGATTCGGGGCACCGGGGAGCTGTTTTTT | CASSEVGIRGTGELFF
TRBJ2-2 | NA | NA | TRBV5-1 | TGCGCCAGCATTCCCAGTGAGGGTACCGGGGAGCTGTTTTTT | CASIPSEGTGELFF
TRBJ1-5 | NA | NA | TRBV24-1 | TGTGCCACCAGTGCCCTGGGGGCGTCCGGGCCCCAGCATTTT | CATSALGASGPQHF
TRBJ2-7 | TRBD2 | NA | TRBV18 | TGTGCCAGCTCGACTAGCGGGTTGAGGGAGCAGTACTTC | CASSTSGLREQYF
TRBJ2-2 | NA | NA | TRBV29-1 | TGCAGCGTTGATTTGGTGGGGGCGACCGGGGAGCTGTTTTTT | CSVDLVGATGELFF
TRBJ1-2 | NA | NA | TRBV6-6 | TGTGCCAGCACGGGGGACTATGGCTACACCTTC | CASTGDYGYTF
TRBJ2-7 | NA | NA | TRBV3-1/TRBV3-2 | TGTGCCAGCAGCGTAACCGGGACCGAGCAGTACTTC | CASSVTGTEQYF
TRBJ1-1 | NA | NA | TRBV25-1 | TGTGCCAGCAGTGAAGACATCTTACGCGGGGCTTTCTTT | CASSEDILRGAFF
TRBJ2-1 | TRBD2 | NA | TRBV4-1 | TGCGCCAGCAGCCAGAGGGATAGCGGGCGCCTATTTTCCTACAATGAGCAGTTCTTC | CASSQRDSGRLFSYNEQFF
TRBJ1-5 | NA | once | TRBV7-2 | TGTGCCAGCAGCCTGGTTGGGACATCCAATCAGCCCCAGCATTTT | CASSLVGTSNQPQHF
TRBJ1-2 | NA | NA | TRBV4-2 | TGTGCCAGCAGCCAAGAGGAGTTAGGACAGAACTATGGCTACACCTTC | CASSQEELGQNYGYTF
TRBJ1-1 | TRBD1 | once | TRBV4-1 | TGCGCCAGCAGCTGGACAGGGCAGTCGGCTGAAGCTTTCTTT | CASSWTGQSAEAFF
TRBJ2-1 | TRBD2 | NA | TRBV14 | TGTGCCAGCAGCCACGGAGGGGTGGGACTAGGATGGGGTGAGCAGTTCTTC | CASSHGGVGLGWGEQFF
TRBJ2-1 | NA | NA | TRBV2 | TGTGCCAGCAGTGCGGTAAAGGGGCTTTCGCGAGAGCAGTTCTTC | CASSAVKGLSREQFF
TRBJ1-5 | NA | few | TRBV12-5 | TGTGCTAGTGGTTTGGCGACCCCGAGGGGACAGCCCCAGCATTTT | CASGLATPRGQPQHF
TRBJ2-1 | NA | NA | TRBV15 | TGTGCCACCAGCAGAGAAGTCGGGGCCAGGTACTCTCTCAATGAGCAGTTCTTC | CATSREVGARYSLNEQFF
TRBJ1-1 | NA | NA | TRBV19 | TGTGCCAGTAGTTTCAGCCTGAGGACTGAAGCTTTCTTT | CASSFSLRTEAFF
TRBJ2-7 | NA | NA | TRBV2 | TGTGCCAGCACCCGACAGGAGACAACCTACGAGCAGTACTTC | CASTRQETTYEQYF
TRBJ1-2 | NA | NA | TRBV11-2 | TGTGCCAGCAGCTACCTGAATGGGCCCTATGGCTACACCTTC | CASSYLNGPYGYTF
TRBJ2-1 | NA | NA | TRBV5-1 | TGCGCCAGCAGCTTGGGGGGCTACAATGAGCAGTTCTTC | CASSLGGYNEQFF
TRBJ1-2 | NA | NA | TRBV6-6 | TGTGCCAGCAGTCGGACCTATGGCTACACCTTC | CASSRTYGYTF
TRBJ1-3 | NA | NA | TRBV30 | TGTGCCTGGAGTGTATTGCCTGGAAACACCATATATTTT | CAWSVLPGNTIYF
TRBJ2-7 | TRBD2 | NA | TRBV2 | TGTGCCAGCATGGGAGGGGCTTCGTACGAGCAGTACTTC | CASMGGASYEQYF
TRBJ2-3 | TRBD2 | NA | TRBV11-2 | TGTGCCAGCAGCTTAGGACTAGCGGGAGGGTATGGTACGCAGTATTTT | CASSLGLAGGYGTQYF
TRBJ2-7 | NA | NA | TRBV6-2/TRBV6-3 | TGTGCCACCAGTTCCCAAGTCATTGGCTACGAGCAGTACTTC | CATSSQVIGYEQYF
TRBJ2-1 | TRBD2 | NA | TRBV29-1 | TGCAGCGTTGAAGGTCTAGCGGGAGTCACTGAGCAGTTCTTC | CSVEGLAGVTEQFF
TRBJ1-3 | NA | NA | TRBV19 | TGTGCCAGTAGTTCAAACAGGGACTCTGGAAACACCATATATTTT | CASSSNRDSGNTIYF
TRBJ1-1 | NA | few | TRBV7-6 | TGTGCCAGCAGCCCAACAGGTCTCAACACTGAAGCTTTCTTT | CASSPTGLNTEAFF
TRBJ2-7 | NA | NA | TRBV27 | TGTGCCAGCAGTTTGGTACAGGGGGGGGAGCAGTACTTC | CASSLVQGGEQYF
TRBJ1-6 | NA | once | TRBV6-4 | TGTGCCAGCAGTGAAAGGGACTCCTCCTATAATTCACCCCTCCACTTT | CASSERDSSYNSPLHF
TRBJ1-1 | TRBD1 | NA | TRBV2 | TGTGCCAGCAGTGAACGGCAGGGGGCCTTTTTTCTAGGGACTGAAGCTTTCTTT | CASSERQGAFFLGTEAFF
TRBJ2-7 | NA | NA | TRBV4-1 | TGCGCCAGCAGCTTCCAGACAGCTCCCTACGAGCAGTACTTC | CASSFQTAPYEQYF
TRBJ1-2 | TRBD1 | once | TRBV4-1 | TGCGCCAGCAGCCAAGGACAGGGAGATTACTATGGCTACACCTTC | CASSQGQGDYYGYTF
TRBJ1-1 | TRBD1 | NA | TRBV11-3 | TGTGCCAGCAGCTCACTCAACGAGGGACAGTTGAACACTGAAGCTTTCTTT | CASSSLNEGQLNTEAFF
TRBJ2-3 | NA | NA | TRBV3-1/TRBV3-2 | TGTGCCAGCAGCCAAGTTTCAGGAGTCACAGATACGCAGTATTTT | CASSQVSGVTDTQYF
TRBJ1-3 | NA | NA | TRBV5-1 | TGCGCCAGCCAGACTAACTCTGGAAACACCATATATTTT | CASQTNSGNTIYF
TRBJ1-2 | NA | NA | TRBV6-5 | TGTGCCAGCAGTCGGGACCAGGAGGGCTACACCTTC | CASSRDQEGYTF
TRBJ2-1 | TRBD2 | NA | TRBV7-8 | TGTGCCAGCAGCGGAAATAGCGGGAGGGCCCCCAATGAGCAGTTCTTC | CASSGNSGRAPNEQFF
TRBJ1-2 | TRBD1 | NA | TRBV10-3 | TGTGCCATCAGTAGGGACAGGGTTGGAGGAGGCTACACCTTC | CAISRDRVGGGYTF
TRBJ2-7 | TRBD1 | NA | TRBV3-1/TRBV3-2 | TGTGCCAGCAGCCGGGGGACAGGGGGATACGAGCAGTACTTC | CASSRGTGGYEQYF
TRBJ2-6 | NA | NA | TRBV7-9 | TGTGCCAGCAGCGCCTACGATCGCTCTGGGGCCAACGTCCTGACTTTC | CASSAYDRSGANVLTF
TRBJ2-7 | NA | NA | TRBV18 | TGTGCCAGCTCACCAGGGGTGCCCGAGCAGTACTTC | CASSPGVPEQYF